The 13 T cell receptor beta chains below all came from one sample that was sequenced in a study of blood T cell repertoires in COVID-19. Assay: immunoSEQ multiplex PCR; the TCRdb copy retains only in-frame clones and omits some. This table holds hundreds of thousands of clones, roughly 89% found once. The material sequenced was peripheral blood. These receptors all come from a woman in her twenties or thirties with active or convalescent COVID-19.

The chain links TRBV5-1 to TRBJ2-5; 11 bases are a match to TRBD2. This CDR3 contains 18 residues. V gave up 2 bases and J gave up 2 bases; unmatched junction bases: 11. Looked up from germline, CDR1 is SGHRS and CDR2 is YFSETQ. DNA of the CDR3: TGCGCCAGCAGCTTCAAAACCCTGATAGCGGGGGGGCAAGAGACCCAGTACTTC. It encodes CASSFKTLIAGGQETQYF.

The chain employs TRBV27 and TRBJ2-1; 12 nucleotides line up with TRBD2. Germline loops: CDR1 MNHEY, CDR2 SMNVEV (reference sequence). The V gene end was trimmed by 0 bases and the J gene end by 0 bases; junction bases not matched to a gene: 9. The CDR3 sequence is 20 residues long. This CDR3 reads CASSLSVGLAGQSSYNEQFF. CDR3 coding DNA: TGTGCCAGCAGTTTATCCGTGGGACTAGCGGGCCAGAGCTCCTACAATGAGCAGTTCTTC.

The chain combines TRBV6-5 with TRBJ2-7; 10 bases align to TRBD1. CDR1 and CDR2 (germline): MNHEY, SVGAGI. V was clipped by 2 bases and J by 2 bases; unmatched bases: 6. This CDR3 comprises 16 residues. CDR3 bases: TGTGCCAGCAGTTACCTCACGACAGGGGGCCCCTACGAGCAGTACTTC. Protein sequence: CASSYLTTGGPYEQYF.

The rearrangement joins TRBV7-8 to TRBJ2-1, with 8 nucleotides matching TRBD1. This CDR3 has 18 residues. Germline CDR1 reads SGHVS; CDR2 reads FQNEAQ. Trimming took 5 bases from V and 8 from J; bases not matched to a gene: 20. The CDR3 DNA is TGTGCCAGCAGCCAACTCAGGACTCGGACAGGGTTGGTCCATGAGCAGTTCTTC. Translating it yields CASSQLRTRTGLVHEQFF.

The chain is built from TRBV9 and TRBJ2-5; D is unresolved. V was clipped by 0 bases and J by 1 base, with 7 bases between them. CDR1 and CDR2 from the germline V gene are SGDLS and YYNGEE. The CDR3 covers 14 residues. CDR3 region: CASSVGPGQETQYF. Here the CDR3 DNA reads TGTGCCAGCAGCGTAGGTCCAGGCCAAGAGACCCAGTACTTC.

This chain joins TRBV7-2 and TRBJ1-1; maybe TRBD1 (5 bases). CDR1 is SGHTA and CDR2 is FQGNSA in the germline V gene. Trimming cost V 7 bases and J 6 bases, with 15 bases left between them. The CDR3 runs 13 residues. The CDR3 DNA is TGTGCCAGCACCGTCGGCAGGGTCCCTGAAGCTTTCTTT. Translation: CASTVGRVPEAFF. The full variable domain, rest sourced from reference TRBV7-2 and TRBJ1-1, is GAGVSQSPSNKVTEKGKDVELRCDPISGHTALYWYRQSLGQGLEFLIYFQGNSAPDKSGLPSDRFSAERTGGSVSTLTIQRTQQEDSAVYLCASTVGRVPEAFFGQGTRLTVV.

This chain links TRBV10-2 with TRBJ1-1; 8 positions agree with TRBD1. The junction had 3 bases not matched to a gene; V was cut back by 5 bases and J by 1 base. Germline V gene sequence: CDR1 WSHSY, CDR2 SAAADI. There are 14 residues in the CDR3. CDR3 coding DNA: TGCGCCAGCAGTCGGGACAGGCGGAACACTGAAGCTTTCTTT. It is translated as CASSRDRRNTEAFF.

This rearrangement joins TRBV16 to TRBJ1-5, with D possibly matching TRBD1 (5 bases). The germline V gene encodes CDR1 KGHSY and CDR2 FQNENV. The length of the CDR3 is 14 residues. Between the trimmed V and J ends, which lost 0 bases and 6 bases, there was a span of 9 bases. The DNA for the CDR3 is TGTGCCAGCAGCCAATCACAGGCTAGTCAGCCCCAGCATTTT. Translation: CASSQSQASQPQHF.

This chain uses TRBV2 with TRBJ2-1; the match to TRBD1 covers 10 bases. V lost 4 bases to trimming and J lost 6 bases; unmatched junction nucleotides: 3. Germline-derived CDR1 and CDR2 are SNHLY and FYNNEI. The CDR3 is made up of 14 amino acids. CDR3 sequence: CASSGDRGLNEQFF. CDR3 sequence (DNA): TGTGCCAGCAGTGGCGACAGGGGGCTCAATGAGCAGTTCTTC.

This chain uses TRBV6-2 or TRBV6-3 with TRBJ2-6, with TRBD2 identical over 12 bases. Germline trimming cut 2 bases from V and 0 bases from J; bases unmatched to any gene: 11. CDR1 is MNHEY, CDR2 SVGEGT, per germline. This CDR3 comprises 21 residues. The CDR3 DNA reads as TGTGCCAGCAGTTACCGGCCGTCGGGACTAGCGGGTTTCTCTGGGGCCAACGTCCTGACTTTC. Translation: CASSYRPSGLAGFSGANVLTF.

Remarks on this clone: This same CDR3 is encoded by further DNA sequences in the sample. The chain combines TRBV19 with TRBJ1-5; 9 positions match TRBD1. Germline CDR1 LNHDA, CDR2 SQIVND (reference sequence). The CDR3 is made up of 15 amino acids. J lost 2 bases, V lost 5 bases, and 4 bases had no gene match. Here the CDR3 reads CASSSQGAGNQPQHF. The CDR3 DNA follows: TGTGCCAGTAGTTCACAGGGGGCCGGCAATCAGCCCCAGCATTTT.

The chain combines TRBV3-1 (or the pseudogene TRBV3-2) with TRBJ2-2; 9 bases are shared with TRBD2. CDR3 size: 16 residues. Trimming at V came to 1 base and at J to 5 bases, leaving 5 bases not matched to a gene. Per the germline V gene, CDR1 is LGHDT and CDR2 is YNNKEL (reference sequence). The CDR3 reads CASSQGIAGETGELFF. For the CDR3, the DNA is TGTGCCAGCAGCCAAGGGATAGCGGGAGAAACCGGGGAGCTGTTTTTT.

The chain links TRBV6-6 to TRBJ1-1; D ambiguous. Trimming left V 1 base short and J 11 bases short, with 11 bases between. The V gene's germline CDR1 is MNHNY and CDR2 SVGAGI (reference sequence). CDR3 length equals 12 residues. CDR3 region: CASSYLEGSAFF. The CDR3 nucleotides read TGTGCCAGCAGTTACTTGGAGGGCTCGGCTTTCTTT.